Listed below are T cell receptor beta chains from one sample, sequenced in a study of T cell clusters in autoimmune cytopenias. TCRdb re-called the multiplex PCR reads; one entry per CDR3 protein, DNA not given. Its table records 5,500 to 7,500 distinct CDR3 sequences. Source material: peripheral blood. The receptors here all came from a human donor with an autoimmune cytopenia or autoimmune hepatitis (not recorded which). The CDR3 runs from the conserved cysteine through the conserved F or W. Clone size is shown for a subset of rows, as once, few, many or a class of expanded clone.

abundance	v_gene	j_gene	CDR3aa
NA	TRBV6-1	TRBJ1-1	CASSRTGEGEAFF
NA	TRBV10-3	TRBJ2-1	CANSVGWADNEQFF
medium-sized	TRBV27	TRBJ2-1	CATGREGSYNEQFF
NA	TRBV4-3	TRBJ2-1	CASSQDLDRNEQFF
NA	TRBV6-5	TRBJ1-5	CASSLKGVRGFSNQPQHF
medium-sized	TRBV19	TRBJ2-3	CASSPPGARGTDTQYF
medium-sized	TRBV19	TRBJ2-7	CASSNHGQGYEQYF
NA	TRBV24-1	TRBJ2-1	CATGSTYNEQFF
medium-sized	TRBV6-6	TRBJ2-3	CASSPSTDTQYF
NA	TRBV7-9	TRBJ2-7	CASSSPGHGGEQYF
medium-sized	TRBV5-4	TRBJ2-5	CASSLGRGQETQYF
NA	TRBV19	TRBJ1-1	CASSSGGRGTEAFF
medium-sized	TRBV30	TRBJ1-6	CAWSGNSPLHF
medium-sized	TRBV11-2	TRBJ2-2	CASSLDRDSNTGELFF
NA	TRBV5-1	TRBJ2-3	CASRSHRGVTDTQYF
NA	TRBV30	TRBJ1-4	CAWSLTMTRKLFF
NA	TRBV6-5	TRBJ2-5	CATQGWETQYF
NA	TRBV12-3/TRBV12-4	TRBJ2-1	CASRPEWSVSRGEQFF
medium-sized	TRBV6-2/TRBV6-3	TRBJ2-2	CASSRQGRELFF
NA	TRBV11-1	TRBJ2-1	CASTLDGASSYNEQFF
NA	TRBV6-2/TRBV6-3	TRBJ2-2	CASSYFGRARNTGELFF
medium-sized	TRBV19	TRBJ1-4	CASRDRDPGNEKLFF
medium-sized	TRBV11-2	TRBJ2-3	CASRETGLSSTDTQYF
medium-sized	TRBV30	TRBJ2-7	CAWSGLPGDEQYF
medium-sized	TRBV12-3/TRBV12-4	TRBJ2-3	CASSHQTGRSKDTQYF
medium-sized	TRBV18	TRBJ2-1	CASSAGNEQFF
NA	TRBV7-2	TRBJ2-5	CASSLGVGGAQTQYF
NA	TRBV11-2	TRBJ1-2	CASSFGGLGYTF
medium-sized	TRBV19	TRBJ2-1	CASSISAGGPNEQFF
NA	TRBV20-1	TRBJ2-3	CSASGTGAGADTQYF
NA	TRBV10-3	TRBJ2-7	CAISEFEVGGYEQYF
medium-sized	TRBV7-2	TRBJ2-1	CASSRVGNEQFF
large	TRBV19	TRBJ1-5	CASTSGTGPNQPQHF
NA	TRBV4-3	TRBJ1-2	CASSQLGRGSNYGYTF
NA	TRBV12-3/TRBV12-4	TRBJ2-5	CASSLMVKETQYF
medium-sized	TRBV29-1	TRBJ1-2	CSVEIIGQGNGYTF
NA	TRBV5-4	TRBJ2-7	CASSLEGTGEKYF
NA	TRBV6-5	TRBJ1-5	CASSYASQGLWPQHF
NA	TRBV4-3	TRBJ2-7	CASSLGRSYEQYF
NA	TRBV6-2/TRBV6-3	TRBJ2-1	CASTGSLAGGPGYNEQFF
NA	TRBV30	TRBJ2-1	CAWSVLDGTQFF
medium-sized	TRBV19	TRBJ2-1	CASKTDRVDNEQFF
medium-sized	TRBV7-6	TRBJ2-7	CASSQTSGRAGEQYF